The 32 T cell receptor beta chains presented below share a single source sample, sequenced in a study of shared clonotypes between healthy human individuals. Only in-frame clones appear in the TCRdb table, and some are missing; sequencing was by immunoSEQ multiplex PCR. The data contain just under 350,000 clones, roughly 80% of them singletons. The material sequenced was memory CD4+ T cells sorted from blood. Indicated subset: CD45RA-negative fraction. The receptors originated from a man aged 30 to 45 in good health.

This clone was seen a few times. The chain carries TRBV30 and TRBJ1-1, with no clear D. CDR1 GTSNPN and CDR2 SVGIG come from the germline V gene (reference sequence). The CDR3 runs 13 residues. V lost 3 bases, J lost 2 bases, and 10 bases lay in between. CDR3 protein: CAWRDGFNTEAFF. CDR3 bases: TGTGCCTGGAGAGACGGGTTTAACACTGAAGCTTTCTTT.

In this sample, this clone turned up once. One end of the junction does not line up with germline, which may come from a read error. Other nucleotide sequences from this sample produce the same CDR3. The chain's CDR3 is CASSLFYEQFF. For the CDR3, the DNA is TGTGCCAGCAGCTTGTTTTATGAACAGTTCTTC. The rearrangement uses TRBV5-5 and TRBJ2-1; no clear D gene. CDR3 length equals 11 residues. Germline loops: CDR1 SGHKS, CDR2 YYEKEE (reference sequence).

This chain uses TRBV2 with TRBJ2-1, with a weak D call TRBD2 (6 bases). The germline V and J ends were trimmed by 2 bases and 8 bases, with 25 bases remaining between them. The CDR3 runs to 18 residues. CDR1 and CDR2 (germline): SNHLY, FYNNEI. In DNA form, the CDR3 reads TGTGCCAGCAGTGAACTATCCCCAACACGAGTCCCGGGGGATGAGCAGTTCTTC. Translation: CASSELSPTRVPGDEQFF.

The chain joins TRBV28 to TRBJ1-1, with 9 bases that match TRBD1. The CDR3 loop spans 16 amino acids. Germline CDR1 is MDHEN and CDR2 is SYDVKM. V lost 3 bases to trimming and J lost 3 bases; unmatched junction nucleotides: 8. The CDR3 DNA sequence: TGTGCCAGCAGTTTTAAGAGGGGACAGGGAGACACTGAAGCTTTCTTT. Translation: CASSFKRGQGDTEAFF.

The chain uses TRBV5-4 and TRBJ2-2; 11 bases match TRBD2. V lost 4 bases to trimming and J lost 1 base; unmatched junction nucleotides: 3. This CDR3 spans 16 amino acids. Germline CDR1 reads SGHNT; CDR2 reads YYREEE (reference sequence). The CDR3 DNA reads as TGTGCCAGCAGCCCAGGGACTAGCGGGAACACCGGGGAGCTGTTTTTT. Translated, it gives CASSPGTSGNTGELFF.

The rearrangement joins TRBV13 to TRBJ1-2, with D maybe TRBD1 (6 bases). Looked up from germline, CDR1 is PRHDT and CDR2 is FYEKMQ (reference sequence). V lost 5 bases and J 4 bases, leaving 17 bases between the germline ends. The CDR3 is 15 residues long. CDR3: CASSPQQGVPYGYTF. The DNA of the CDR3 is TGTGCCAGCAGCCCCCAACAGGGAGTGCCCTATGGCTACACCTTC. The entire variable domain, with the rest obtained from reference TRBV13 and TRBJ1-2, is as follows: AAGVIQSPRHLIKEKRETATLKCYPIPRHDTVYWYQQGPGQDPQFLISFYEKMQSDKGSIPDRFSAQQFSDYHSELNMSSLELGDSALYFCASSPQQGVPYGYTFGSGTRLTVV.

The rearrangement joins TRBV5-4 to TRBJ2-2; a weak D match, TRBD2 (6 bases). The germline V and J ends were trimmed by 4 bases and 4 bases, with 20 bases remaining between them. The CDR3 loop spans 17 amino acids. In germline, CDR1 is SGHNT, CDR2 YYREEE (reference sequence). CDR3 in amino acids: CASSGPLGGIRTGELFF. The CDR3 DNA sequence: TGTGCCAGCAGCGGTCCACTCGGCGGGATCCGCACCGGGGAGCTGTTTTTT.

V gene TRBV5-1 combines with J gene TRBJ2-2, with 10 bases identical to TRBD1. The CDR3 covers 16 residues. CDR1 is SGHRS, CDR2 YFSETQ, per germline. With V trimmed by 4 bases and J by 6 bases, 9 bases remained unmatched. The CDR3 is CASSVSGTGEAGELFF. The CDR3 region has the DNA TGCGCCAGCAGCGTGAGCGGGACAGGGGAAGCCGGGGAGCTGTTTTTT.

The CDR3 nucleotides read TGCGCCAGCAGCTTGGCCGGATTTGCGGGAACTAGCACAGATACGCAGTATTTT. Translated, it gives CASSLAGFAGTSTDTQYF. The chain carries TRBV5-1 and TRBJ2-3, with D perhaps TRBD2 (6 bases). The CDR3 has 18 residues. Germline CDR1 and CDR2: SGHRS and YFSETQ. V lost 0 bases to trimming and J lost 0 bases, with 17 bases between them.

The J gene is TRBJ2-7, the V gene TRBV5-4, with no clear D. Per the germline V gene, CDR1 is SGHNT and CDR2 is YYREEE (reference sequence). This CDR3 spans 14 amino acids. V was cut by 1 base and J by 0 bases, with 8 bases left in between. Here the CDR3 DNA reads TGTGCCAGCAGCTTGCCGGGCAGCTCCTACGAGCAGTACTTC. Its translation: CASSLPGSSYEQYF.

This clone was seen once. Written as DNA, the CDR3 is TGTGCCAGTAGTTCGGGTGTCTACGAGCAGTACTTC. Translation: CASSSGVYEQYF. The chain employs TRBV19 and TRBJ2-7; D ambiguous. V lost 5 bases and J lost 3, with 8 bases in between. CDR1 and CDR2 (germline): LNHDA, SQIVND (reference sequence). This CDR3 is built from 12 residues.

V gene TRBV28 combines with J gene TRBJ2-1, with 9 bases that match TRBD1. In germline, CDR1 is MDHEN, CDR2 SYDVKM. V was pared by 3 bases and J by 9 bases, with 6 bases of the junction left unmatched. The CDR3 totals 14 residues. The CDR3 here is CASSLTGGVGEQFF. The CDR3 coding sequence is TGTGCCAGCAGTTTGACAGGGGGGGTAGGTGAGCAGTTCTTC.

The chain joins TRBV19 to TRBJ2-2, with TRBD1 identical over 7 bases. Trimming cost V 4 bases and J 1 base; bases outside gene matches: 6. The length of the CDR3 is 16 residues. Germline loops: CDR1 LNHDA, CDR2 SQIVND (reference sequence). This chain's CDR3 is CASSTRRQGNTGELFF. The CDR3 DNA follows: TGTGCCAGTAGTACCCGAAGACAGGGGAACACCGGGGAGCTGTTTTTT.

The chain combines TRBV4-2 with TRBJ2-7; 9 bases fit TRBD1. The CDR3 has 14 amino acids. The trim removed 4 bases at V and 0 bases at J, leaving 1 base unmatched. CDR1 and CDR2 (germline): LGHNA, YNFKEQ. The CDR3, as DNA: TGTGCCAGCAGCCGGGACAGGGCCTCCTACGAGCAGTACTTC. Amino acid sequence: CASSRDRASYEQYF.

V usage is TRBV11-2 and J usage is TRBJ1-1; D not certain. Germline V gene lookup returns CDR1 SGHAT and CDR2 FQNNGV. The CDR3 consists of 13 residues. Deletions cut 2 bases from V and 7 bases from J, with 11 bases between. The CDR3 reads CASSLTPPNEAFF. The CDR3 DNA is TGTGCCAGCAGCTTAACACCTCCAAATGAAGCTTTCTTT.

The rearrangement links TRBV9 to TRBJ2-7; D possibly corresponds to TRBD1 (5 bases). Between the trimmed V and J ends, which lost 0 bases and 3 bases, there was a span of 16 bases. Germline lookup yields CDR1 SGDLS and CDR2 YYNGEE. The CDR3 spans 16 residues. This chain's CDR3 is CASSVGSPAGNYEQYF. The CDR3 nucleotides read TGTGCCAGCAGCGTAGGGTCTCCGGCAGGGAACTACGAGCAGTACTTC.

V usage is TRBV23-1 and J usage is TRBJ1-5, with 7 bases lining up with TRBD1. TRBV23-1 is treated as an ORF (open reading frame) with a function not yet certain. The CDR3 contains 17 residues. V was clipped by 0 bases and J by 9 bases; unmatched bases: 14. The CDR3 sequence: CASSQSGDRAPRGPQHF. CDR3 coding DNA: TGCGCCAGCAGTCAATCGGGCGACAGGGCCCCCCGAGGGCCCCAGCATTTT.

The J gene is TRBJ2-5, the V gene TRBV4-1; D unclear. The germline gives CDR1 MGHRA, CDR2 YSYEKL. This CDR3 comprises 19 residues. Trimming removed 1 base at V and 3 bases at J, with 24 bases between. The CDR3 loop is CASSQVWLRTADLKETQYF. The CDR3 DNA reads TGCGCCAGCAGCCAAGTCTGGTTACGGACGGCCGATCTAAAAGAGACCCAGTACTTC.

J is TRBJ2-4 and V is TRBV7-2, with 7 bases that match TRBD1. The V segment lost 5 bases and the J segment 6 bases; nucleotides outside the gene matches: 10. CDR1 and CDR2 (germline): SGHTA, FQGNSA. The CDR3 loop spans 15 amino acids. CDR3 in DNA: TGTGCCAGCAGCACTCTAACAGGGGCAGTAAACATTCAGTACTTC. This translates into CASSTLTGAVNIQYF.

The rearrangement uses TRBV5-4 and TRBJ2-3, with TRBD1 identical over 12 bases. V gave up 4 bases and J gave up 6 bases; unmatched junction bases: 9. Germline loops: CDR1 SGHNT, CDR2 YYREEE (reference sequence). The CDR3 length is 16 residues. CDR3 nucleotide sequence: TGTGCCAGCAGCCGAGGGACAGGGGGCGCCCCGGATACGCAGTATTTT. Translated: CASSRGTGGAPDTQYF. The variable domain in full, completed from reference TRBV5-4 and TRBJ2-3, reads ETGVTQSPTHLIKTRGQQVTLRCSSQSGHNTVSWYQQALGQGPQFIFQYYREEENGRGNFPPRFSGLQFPNYSSELNVNALELDDSALYLCASSRGTGGAPDTQYFGPGTRLTVL.

J is TRBJ1-5 and V is TRBV14, with D possibly being TRBD1 (5 bases). Germline assignment: CDR1 SGHDN and CDR2 FVKESK. This CDR3 comprises 12 residues. With 0 bases removed from V and 10 bases from J, the gap between germline ends came to 7 bases. CDR3 DNA sequence: TGTGCCAGCAGCCAAGATTGGGGCCCCCAGCATTTT. It is translated as CASSQDWGPQHF.

The V call is TRBV4-1, the J call TRBJ2-2; no firm D call. This CDR3 region has 15 residues. Trimming took 1 base from V and 6 from J, leaving 12 bases between them. Per the germline V gene, CDR1 is MGHRA and CDR2 is YSYEKL. The CDR3 sequence is CASSQGLGPAGELFF. The CDR3 DNA reads TGCGCCAGCAGCCAAGGGCTTGGGCCCGCCGGGGAGCTGTTTTTT.

The chain couples TRBV19 to TRBJ2-2; 7 bases map to TRBD1. The junction had 4 bases not matched to a gene; V was cut back by 4 bases and J by 5 bases. Germline V gives CDR1 LNHDA, CDR2 SQIVND (reference sequence). This CDR3 has 14 amino acids. The CDR3 here is CASSTGTDTGELFF. The CDR3 DNA reads as TGTGCCAGTAGTACCGGGACAGATACCGGGGAGCTGTTTTTT. Using reference TRBV19 and TRBJ2-2 for the parts outside the CDR3, the full variable domain is DGGITQSPKYLFRKEGQNVTLSCEQNLNHDAMYWYRQDPGQGLRLIYYSQIVNDFQKGDIAEGYSVSREKKESFPLTVTSAQKNPTAFYLCASSTGTDTGELFFGEGSRLTVL.

J is TRBJ1-5 and V is TRBV19, with D perhaps TRBD1 (6 bases). CDR3 length: 16 amino acids. Germline V gene data show CDR1 as LNHDA and CDR2 as SQIVND (reference sequence). V was cut by 6 bases and J by 5 bases, with 20 bases left in between. CDR3 region: CASRGGGGLRDQPQHF. The DNA for the CDR3 is TGTGCCAGTAGGGGAGGCGGGGGGCTTCGCGATCAGCCCCAGCATTTT. The full variable domain, its missing parts supplied by reference TRBV19 and TRBJ1-5, is DGGITQSPKYLFRKEGQNVTLSCEQNLNHDAMYWYRQDPGQGLRLIYYSQIVNDFQKGDIAEGYSVSREKKESFPLTVTSAQKNPTAFYLCASRGGGGLRDQPQHFGDGTRLSIL.

This clone has a single count. This chain links TRBV2 with TRBJ2-3, with 8 bases matching TRBD1. This CDR3 is built from 14 residues. The V gene end was trimmed by 5 bases and the J gene end by 6 bases; junction bases not matched to a gene: 7. Germline CDR1 is SNHLY and CDR2 is FYNNEI. CDR3 protein: CASSQDRAADTQYF. In DNA, the CDR3 is TGTGCCAGCAGTCAGGACAGGGCGGCGGATACGCAGTATTTT. The entire variable domain, with the rest obtained from reference TRBV2 and TRBJ2-3, is as follows: EPEVTQTPSHQVTQMGQEVILRCVPISNHLYFYWYRQILGQKVEFLVSFYNNEISEKSEIFDDQFSVERPDGSNFTLKIRSTKLEDSAMYFCASSQDRAADTQYFGPGTRLTVL.

This clone was recorded only once. The chain has TRBV28 and TRBJ2-7; 8 positions match TRBD2. The CDR3 is made up of 14 amino acids. Losses at the gene ends were 7 bases for V and 1 base for J; bases not matched to a gene: 6. The germline V gene has CDR1 MDHEN and CDR2 SYDVKM. The CDR3 loop reads CASILTSGSYEQYF. For the CDR3, the DNA is TGTGCCAGCATCCTTACTAGCGGATCCTACGAGCAGTACTTC.

This rearrangement joins TRBV5-6 to TRBJ2-3; 10 nucleotides agree with TRBD2. V dropped 2 bases and J dropped 2; count of bases not matched to a gene: 5. Germline CDR1 SGHDT, CDR2 YYEEEE. The CDR3 is 16 amino acids. The CDR3 reads CASSFGLAGDTDTQYF. The CDR3 DNA reads as TGTGCCAGCAGCTTCGGGCTAGCGGGAGACACAGATACGCAGTATTTT. Together with reference TRBV5-6 and TRBJ2-3, the CDR3 gives the full variable domain: DAGVTQSPTHLIKTRGQQVTLRCSPKSGHDTVSWYQQALGQGPQFIFQYYEEEERQRGNFPDRFSGHQFPNYSSELNVNALLLGDSALYLCASSFGLAGDTDTQYFGPGTRLTVL.

This chain links TRBV11-2 with TRBJ1-4; the match to TRBD1 covers 11 bases. V lost 3 bases to trimming and J lost 8 bases; unmatched junction nucleotides: 5. Germline values: CDR1 SGHAT, CDR2 FQNNGV. CDR3 size: 15 residues. CDR3 in DNA: TGTGCCAGCAGCTTGCCCGGGACAGGGGGAGAAAAACTGTTTTTT. Protein product: CASSLPGTGGEKLFF.

Comments on this clone: Other nucleotide sequences from this sample produce the same CDR3. CDR3 loop: CASSSGANQPQHF. As DNA, the CDR3 is TGTGCCAGCAGCTCAGGGGCCAATCAGCCCCAGCATTTT. The rearrangement links TRBV7-9 to TRBJ1-5; D perhaps matches TRBD1 (6 bases). V was clipped by 4 bases and J by 3 bases, with 7 bases between them. This CDR3 has 13 residues. Germline assignment: CDR1 SEHNR and CDR2 FQNEAQ (reference sequence).

J is TRBJ2-1 and V is TRBV30; TRBD2 matches 14 bases. This CDR3 is built from 14 residues. CDR1 GTSNPN and CDR2 SVGIG come from the germline V gene (reference sequence). The V and J ends lost 5 bases and 3 bases, in that order; junction bases with no gene match: 0. DNA for the CDR3: TGTGCCTGGGGGACTAGCGGGGGCTACAATGAGCAGTTCTTC. It yields the protein CAWGTSGGYNEQFF.

J is TRBJ2-5 and V is TRBV28; possibly TRBD2 for D (5 bases). V lost 2 bases to trimming and J lost 1 base, with 11 bases between them. CDR1 is MDHEN and CDR2 is SYDVKM in the germline V gene. The CDR3 runs 15 residues. The DNA of the CDR3 is TGTGCCAGCAGTTTAGCGGACTTAGTCCAAGAGACCCAGTACTTC. Encoded protein: CASSLADLVQETQYF.

This clone was observed a single time. V and J are TRBV30 and TRBJ2-2; 7 bases map to TRBD2. Germline loops: CDR1 GTSNPN, CDR2 SVGIG (reference sequence). V shed 4 bases and J 5 bases; nucleotides not matched to a gene: 7. This CDR3 contains 14 residues. The CDR3 nucleotides read TGTGCCTGGACCAACTGGGGGGGAACCGGGGAGCTGTTTTTT. This translates into CAWTNWGGTGELFF.